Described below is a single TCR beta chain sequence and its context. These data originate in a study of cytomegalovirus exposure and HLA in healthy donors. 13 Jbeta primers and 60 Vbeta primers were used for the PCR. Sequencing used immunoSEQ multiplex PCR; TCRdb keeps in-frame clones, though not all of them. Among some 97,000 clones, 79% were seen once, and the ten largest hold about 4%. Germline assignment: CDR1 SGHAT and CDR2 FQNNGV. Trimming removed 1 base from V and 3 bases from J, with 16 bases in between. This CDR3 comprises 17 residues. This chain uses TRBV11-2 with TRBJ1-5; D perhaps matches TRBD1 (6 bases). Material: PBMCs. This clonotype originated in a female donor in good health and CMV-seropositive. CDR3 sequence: CASSLGGGRGANQPQHF. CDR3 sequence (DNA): TGTGCCAGCAGCTTAGGAGGAGGCAGGGGTGCCAATCAGCCCCAGCATTTT.